This TCR beta chain was sequenced in a study of blood T cells in healthy people across ages. General study findings and limits: In these data, TCR beta diversity tracked strongly with naive T cell percentage. Long-lived and aged donors differed, with more naive CD4+ cells and higher diversity in the long-lived. Significant beta diversity loss was already apparent by age roughly 38, declining roughly linearly.

With a J-beta primer mix and a sample-barcoded 5' primer, a second PCR ran about 7 to 12 cycles. Each cDNA molecule was tagged by a template-switch adaptor with 12 random nucleotides. In TCRdb, the 5' RACE reads were re-called with MiXCR into one record per CDR3 protein. The sample holds over 1,300,000 distinct CDR3 sequences; approximately 59% are singletons and the top ten take over 5%. On this clonotype itself: Its cognate antigen is unknown.

There are 17 residues in the CDR3. Trimming took 1 base from V and 0 from J, leaving 14 bases between them. CDR1 and CDR2 (germline): SGHTA, FQGNSA. This receptor was obtained from a young man in good health. Sequences were obtained from blood. The chain has TRBV7-2 and TRBJ2-3, with D maybe TRBD2 (5 bases). The CDR3, as DNA: TGTGCCAGCAGCTTAGTAGCCGGAGACTATAGCACAGATACGCAGTATTTT. This gives the protein CASSLVAGDYSTDTQYF.